The next 15 T cell receptor beta chains were all read from a single sample in a study of cytomegalovirus exposure and HLA in healthy donors. PCR was performed using 60 Vbeta and 13 Jbeta primers. Some clones are missing from TCRdb's copy, which holds only in-frame ones; the method was immunoSEQ multiplex PCR. The profile shows roughly 160,000 clones, 73% of them singletons. The sequencing sample was made of PBMCs. All receptors come from a woman between 18 and 29 years old in good health and CMV-seropositive.

This clone has a single count. V is TRBV25-1 and J is TRBJ1-3; D ambiguous. The V end was cut by 2 bases, the J end by 1 base, with 9 bases between. Germline V gene sequence: CDR1 MGHDK, CDR2 SYGVNS. The CDR3 is 15 residues long. The CDR3 is CASSEDTKSGNTIYF. The CDR3 DNA reads TGTGCCAGCAGTGAAGACACAAAATCTGGAAACACCATATATTTT.

J is TRBJ2-7 and V is TRBV29-1; D might be TRBD1 (6 bases). CDR1 and CDR2 from the germline V gene are SQVTM and ANQGSEA. The CDR3 runs 14 residues. V lost 6 bases to trimming and J lost 1 base, with 16 bases between them. The CDR3 bases are TGCAGCGTGGTTTTTACAGGGAAGTCCTACGAGCAGTACTTC. It encodes CSVVFTGKSYEQYF.

The chain combines TRBV11-2 with TRBJ2-5; the match to TRBD2 covers 14 bases. V trimming: 5 bases; J trimming: 7 bases; junction bases outside the gene matches: 9. Germline V gives CDR1 SGHAT, CDR2 FQNNGV. This CDR3 has 16 amino acids. The CDR3: CASSPGTSGGVATQYF. CDR3 DNA: TGTGCCAGCAGCCCCGGGACTAGCGGGGGCGTAGCGACCCAGTACTTC.

The chain employs TRBV7-9 and TRBJ2-5, with a weak D call TRBD1 (6 bases). The J call may be in error: the DNA end matches TRBJ2-7 better. Per germline, CDR1 SEHNR and CDR2 FQNEAQ (reference sequence). The CDR3 sequence is 15 residues long. The CDR3 DNA is TGTGCCAGCCAGGCCAGGGGCGCAAGGAACGGCGAGCAGTACTTC. Its translation is CASQARGARNGEQYF.

The rearrangement links TRBV10-3 to TRBJ2-5, with TRBD2 identical over 7 bases. CDR1 is ENHRY, CDR2 SYGVKD, per germline. This CDR3 contains 15 residues. After removal of 5 bases from V and 2 bases from J, the junction contained 8 bases not matched to a gene. CDR3 in amino acids: CAISPGTKRQETQYF. As DNA, the CDR3 is TGTGCCATCAGTCCAGGGACTAAACGTCAAGAGACCCAGTACTTC.

This clone occurred a few times. The rearrangement joins TRBV6-1 to TRBJ1-1, with D unclear. Trimming cost V 2 bases and J 3 bases, with 16 bases left between them. The CDR3 loop spans 16 amino acids. In germline, CDR1 is MNHNS, CDR2 SASEGT. CDR3 in DNA: TGTGCCAGCAGTGAAAAACCCGAAGTCGGGGACACTGAAGCTTTCTTT. This encodes CASSEKPEVGDTEAFF.

This chain links TRBV28 with TRBJ2-7; 7 bases map to TRBD1. The CDR3 extends over 14 amino acids. V was clipped by 4 bases and J by 4 bases; unmatched bases: 7. CDR1 is MDHEN, CDR2 SYDVKM, per germline. The CDR3 coding sequence is TGTGCCAGCAGTTCCCCCGGGACAGAATACGAGCAGTACTTC. Translating gives CASSSPGTEYEQYF.

The V gene is TRBV5-1, the J gene TRBJ1-1; 8 nucleotides align to TRBD1. Germline V gene lookup returns CDR1 SGHRS and CDR2 YFSETQ. The CDR3 extends over 14 amino acids. J lost 1 base, V lost 1 base, and 0 bases had no gene match. The DNA for the CDR3 is TGCGCCAGCAGCTTGACAGGGGGGAACACTGAAGCTTTCTTT. Protein product: CASSLTGGNTEAFF.

The chain joins TRBV6-5 to TRBJ1-2; D gene unclear. The V gene's germline CDR1 is MNHEY and CDR2 SVGAGI. This CDR3 is 13 amino acids long. V lost 6 bases, J lost 0 bases, and 8 bases lay in between. For the CDR3, the DNA is TGTGCCAGCAGCGTCGGAGCTAACTATGGCTACACCTTC. It yields the protein CASSVGANYGYTF.

This chain connects TRBV7-9 to TRBJ1-4; D remains unclear. The germline V gene has CDR1 SEHNR and CDR2 FQNEAQ (reference sequence). The CDR3 runs 16 residues. The CDR3 is CSIDFWTDSLNEKLFF. The CDR3 DNA reads TGTTCCATAGACTTTTGGACTGACTCTTTAAACGAAAAACTGTTTTTT.

This chain uses TRBV7-9 with TRBJ2-7, with D possibly being TRBD1 (6 bases). CDR3 length equals 16 residues. Trimming shortened V by 4 bases and J by 3 bases, and 19 bases separated the two germline ends. Germline values: CDR1 SEHNR, CDR2 FQNEAQ (reference sequence). This chain's CDR3 is CASSYSGTPLVYEQYF. The CDR3 bases are TGTGCCAGCAGCTACTCAGGGACACCCCTAGTCTACGAGCAGTACTTC.

This clone was seen a single time. CDR3 nucleotide sequence: TGTGCCAGCAGTGAACCCAGGGTGGGCTATGGCTACACCTTC. It yields the protein CASSEPRVGYGYTF. The chain carries TRBV6-1 and TRBJ1-2, with a possible D match to TRBD1 (5 bases). CDR3 length: 14 residues. Germline CDR1 and CDR2: MNHNS and SASEGT. The V end lost 2 bases, the J end lost 4 bases, and 11 bases lay between the germline ends.

The gene calls are TRBV7-2 and TRBJ2-1, with TRBD2 identical over 9 bases. Germline V gene lookup returns CDR1 SGHTA and CDR2 FQGNSA. CDR3 length: 15 residues. V dropped 5 bases and J dropped 10; count of bases not matched to a gene: 12. The chain's CDR3 is CASSQNSGGLGEQFF. Here the CDR3 DNA reads TGTGCCAGCAGCCAAAATAGCGGGGGCCTAGGGGAGCAGTTCTTC.

The rearrangement links TRBV7-9 to TRBJ1-1, with 7 bases that match TRBD1. Germline V gives CDR1 SEHNR, CDR2 FQNEAQ (reference sequence). This CDR3 region has 11 residues. V lost 4 bases, J lost 10 bases, and 3 bases stayed unmatched. The CDR3 is CASSYRGPAFF. The CDR3 DNA sequence: TGTGCCAGCAGCTACAGGGGCCCAGCTTTCTTT.

The chain links TRBV19 to TRBJ1-2; no reliable D call. CDR1 LNHDA and CDR2 SQIVND come from the germline V gene (reference sequence). The germline V and J ends were trimmed by 0 bases and 2 bases, with 13 bases remaining between them. The CDR3 runs to 16 residues. As DNA, the CDR3 is TGTGCCAGTAGTATAGACCCCAGAGGGTCCAACTATGGCTACACCTTC. Its translation is CASSIDPRGSNYGYTF.